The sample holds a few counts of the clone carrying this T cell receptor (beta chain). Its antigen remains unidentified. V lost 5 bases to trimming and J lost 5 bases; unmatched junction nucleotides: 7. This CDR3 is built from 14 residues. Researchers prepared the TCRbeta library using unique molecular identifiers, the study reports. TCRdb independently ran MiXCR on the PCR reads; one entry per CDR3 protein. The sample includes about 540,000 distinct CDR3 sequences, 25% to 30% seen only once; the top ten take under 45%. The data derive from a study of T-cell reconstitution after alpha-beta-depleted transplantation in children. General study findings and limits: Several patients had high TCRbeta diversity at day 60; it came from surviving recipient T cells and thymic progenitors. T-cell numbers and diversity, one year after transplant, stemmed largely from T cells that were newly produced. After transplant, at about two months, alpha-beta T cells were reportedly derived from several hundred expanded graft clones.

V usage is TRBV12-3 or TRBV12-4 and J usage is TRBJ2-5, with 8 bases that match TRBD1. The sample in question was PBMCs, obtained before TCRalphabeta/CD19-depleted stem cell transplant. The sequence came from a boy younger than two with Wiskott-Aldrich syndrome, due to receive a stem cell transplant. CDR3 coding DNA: TGTGCCAGCAGTCCCCGGACAGGGATCGAGACCCAGTACTTC. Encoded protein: CASSPRTGIETQYF.